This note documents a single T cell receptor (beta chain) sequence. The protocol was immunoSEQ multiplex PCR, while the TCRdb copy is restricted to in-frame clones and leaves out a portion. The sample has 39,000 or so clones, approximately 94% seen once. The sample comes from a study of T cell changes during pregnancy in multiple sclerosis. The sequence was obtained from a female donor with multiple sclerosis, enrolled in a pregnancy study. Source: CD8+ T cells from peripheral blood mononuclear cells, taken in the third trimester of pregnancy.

CDR3 nucleotides: TGTGCCAGCAGTGAGCCCTTTAGGCGGGAGGGGGCAGATACGCAGTATTTT. It encodes CASSEPFRREGADTQYF. The chain links TRBV6-1 to TRBJ2-3; TRBD2 matches 9 bases. CDR3 length: 17 residues. Germline V gene data show CDR1 as MNHNS and CDR2 as SASEGT. Trimming removed 3 bases from V and 4 bases from J; junction bases left unmatched: 11.